The clone carrying this TCR beta chain was seen a single time. Its antigen is currently unknown. The sample originates from a study of T cell responses to AZD1222 COVID-19 vaccine. Study-level findings and limits: Repertoire sampling was restricted to post-peak T cell response timepoints. Dominant at 160-218 and 743-854, vaccine-associated CD4 TCRs also spanned spike. Among the donors, most were white British and more were female, and clonal diversity was possibly underestimated.

Germline V gene lookup returns CDR1 LNHDA and CDR2 SQIVND (reference sequence). Unmatched junction bases numbered 8, after V lost 4 bases and J lost 0 bases. CDR3 length: 19 residues. Libraries were prepared by immunoSEQ multiplex PCR; TCRdb keeps only in-frame clonotypes and omits some of them. The data contain over 150,000 clones, around 89% of them seen just once; the ten biggest clones take up under 7.5%. This chain links TRBV19 with TRBJ2-6; 11 positions agree with TRBD1. This clonotype originated in an adult in good health. Source: peripheral blood, taken on day 0 of AZD1222 vaccination. CDR3 residues: CASSRSGTGGFSGANVLTF. CDR3 DNA sequence: TGTGCCAGTAGTAGATCCGGGACAGGGGGTTTCTCTGGGGCCAACGTCCTGACTTTC.